The 19 T cell receptor beta chains reported below all come from one sample, sequenced in a study of blood T cell repertoires in COVID-19. Data came from immunoSEQ multiplex PCR; TCRdb stores just in-frame clones and leaves some out. The sample carries 220,000 or so clones, approximately 85% recorded once. Sequences were obtained from peripheral blood. The receptors shown here come from a woman aged 80 or over with COVID-19, enrolled during active disease.

The chain links TRBV18 to TRBJ2-5; TRBD2 matches 9 bases. The CDR3 has 18 amino acids. The V gene end was trimmed by 2 bases and the J gene end by 1 base; junction bases not matched to a gene: 11. Germline-derived CDR1 and CDR2 are KGHSH and LQKENI. CDR3 DNA sequence: TGTGCCAGCTCACCAGAGAGCGGGCTAGCGGGACTCCAAGAGACCCAGTACTTC. Translated: CASSPESGLAGLQETQYF.

The rearrangement joins TRBV12-3 or TRBV12-4 to TRBJ1-2; the D is unclear. Trimming took 10 bases from V and 2 from J, leaving 11 bases between them. There are 12 residues in the CDR3. The CDR3 nucleotides are TGTGCCACCCAACGGGGAAACTATGGCTACACCTTC. This sequence encodes CATQRGNYGYTF.

This chain connects TRBV7-2 to TRBJ2-5; D may be TRBD2 (6 bases). Looked up from germline, CDR1 is SGHTA and CDR2 is FQGNSA. The V end lost 4 bases, the J end lost 8 bases, and 11 bases lay between the germline ends. The CDR3 loop spans 12 amino acids. The CDR3: CASSSRGGTQYF. CDR3 coding DNA: TGTGCCAGCAGCTCCCGGGGAGGAACCCAGTACTTC.

This clone was detected ten times or more. The chain combines TRBV11-2 with TRBJ1-2, with D maybe TRBD1 (5 bases). V was pared by 4 bases and J by 8 bases, with 14 bases between. The CDR3 totals 13 residues. Germline CDR1 and CDR2: SGHAT and FQNNGV. The CDR3 DNA is TGTGCCAGCAGCTCGGCGTTGGGGCACGGCTACACCTTC. Its translation: CASSSALGHGYTF.

This clone was observed a handful of times. The chain carries TRBV2 and TRBJ2-1; TRBD2 is a possible D gene (5 bases). Trimming removed 3 bases from V and 10 bases from J, with 10 bases in between. Germline CDR1 and CDR2: SNHLY and FYNNEI. The CDR3 loop spans 12 amino acids. CDR3 region: CASSDNRREQFF. CDR3 bases: TGTGCCAGCAGTGACAACCGGAGGGAGCAGTTCTTC.

This chain joins TRBV5-1 and TRBJ2-3, with TRBD2 identical over 12 bases. The junction had 7 bases not matched to a gene; V was cut back by 5 bases and J by 3 bases. The CDR3 is made up of 16 amino acids. Germline V gives CDR1 SGHRS, CDR2 YFSETQ. The CDR3 coding sequence is TGCGCCAGCAGGATTTATGGGACTAGCGGGACAGATACGCAGTATTTT. This translates into CASRIYGTSGTDTQYF.

The chain employs TRBV18 and TRBJ2-7, with 10 bases lining up with TRBD1. The CDR3 totals 15 residues. Germline V gene data show CDR1 as KGHSH and CDR2 as LQKENI. The trim removed 0 bases at V and 7 bases at J, leaving 6 bases unmatched. The CDR3 is CASSPPGQGLREQYF. As DNA, the CDR3 is TGTGCCAGCTCACCACCGGGACAGGGGTTGAGGGAGCAGTACTTC.

This chain joins TRBV4-1 and TRBJ1-1, with a tentative D call TRBD1 (6 bases). This CDR3 region has 14 residues. Trimming removed 2 bases from V and 5 bases from J, with 12 bases in between. The germline gives CDR1 MGHRA, CDR2 YSYEKL. The DNA of the CDR3 is TGCGCCAGCAGCCAACCAGGGGCCCGAACTGAAGCTTTCTTT. This sequence encodes CASSQPGARTEAFF.

The chain combines TRBV3-1 (or the pseudogene TRBV3-2) with TRBJ2-7; 8 bases map to TRBD2. This CDR3 spans 14 amino acids. V shed 6 bases and J 1 base; nucleotides not matched to a gene: 5. Germline V gene sequence: CDR1 LGHDT, CDR2 YNNKEL (reference sequence). CDR3 loop: CASRAGGRSYEQYF. The DNA of the CDR3 is TGTGCCAGCAGGGCGGGAGGAAGGTCCTACGAGCAGTACTTC.

This chain connects TRBV7-8 to TRBJ2-5; 9 nucleotides line up with TRBD2. This CDR3 spans 14 amino acids. The ends lost 4 bases at V and 5 bases at J; junction bases unmatched: 5. Germline V gene lookup returns CDR1 SGHVS and CDR2 FQNEAQ. This CDR3 is CASSSIGTSETQYF. The CDR3 nucleotides read TGTGCCAGCAGCTCGATTGGGACTAGCGAGACCCAGTACTTC.

The genes are TRBV10-3 and TRBJ2-7, with a possible D match to TRBD2 (6 bases). The CDR3 loop spans 15 amino acids. V was shortened by 3 bases and J by 1 base, with 13 bases between the two germline ends. Germline loops: CDR1 ENHRY, CDR2 SYGVKD. The CDR3 sequence is CAISDGGTASYEQYF. The CDR3 region has the DNA TGTGCCATCAGTGATGGGGGGACGGCTTCCTACGAGCAGTACTTC.

This rearrangement joins TRBV5-4 to TRBJ2-5, with 11 bases identical to TRBD1. J lost 1 base, V lost 4 bases, and 6 bases had no gene match. The CDR3 has 16 residues. Germline-derived CDR1 and CDR2 are SGHNT and YYREEE (reference sequence). CDR3: CASSIGQGALQETQYF. CDR3 sequence (DNA): TGTGCCAGCAGCATCGGACAGGGGGCCCTCCAAGAGACCCAGTACTTC.

The chain combines TRBV5-1 with TRBJ2-7; D perhaps matches TRBD1 (6 bases). The CDR3 runs 14 residues. From germline, CDR1 is SGHRS and CDR2 YFSETQ. The V and J ends lost 2 bases and 4 bases respectively, with 13 bases between them. CDR3 region: CASSFPGVNYEQYF. The CDR3 nucleotides are TGCGCCAGCAGCTTCCCAGGGGTAAATTACGAGCAGTACTTC.

The V gene is TRBV19, the J gene TRBJ2-3; 7 bases are shared with TRBD2. This CDR3 contains 15 residues. Unmatched junction bases numbered 4, after V lost 1 base and J lost 3 bases. Germline-derived CDR1 and CDR2 are LNHDA and SQIVND (reference sequence). The CDR3 nucleotides are TGTGCCAGTAGTATAGCGGGAGGAAGGACAGATACGCAGTATTTT. Its translation is CASSIAGGRTDTQYF.

The chain has TRBV27 and TRBJ2-7, with 8 nucleotides matching TRBD1. The germline gives CDR1 MNHEY, CDR2 SMNVEV (reference sequence). This CDR3 is built from 16 residues. V dropped 2 bases and J dropped 7; count of bases not matched to a gene: 13. The DNA of the CDR3 is TGTGCCAGCAGTTTAAACGACAGGGGCGGTTTTTGGGAGCAGTACTTC. Translated: CASSLNDRGGFWEQYF.

This clone was picked up one time. This chain joins TRBV3-1 (or the pseudogene TRBV3-2) and TRBJ1-1; the match to TRBD1 covers 8 bases. The trim removed 4 bases at V and 5 bases at J, leaving 9 bases unmatched. The CDR3 totals 15 residues. Germline V gives CDR1 LGHDT, CDR2 YNNKEL (reference sequence). CDR3 loop: CASSPPTGAGTEAFF. The CDR3 DNA reads TGTGCCAGCAGCCCGCCGACAGGGGCAGGTACTGAAGCTTTCTTT.

The chain joins TRBV28 to TRBJ2-5; tentative D call: TRBD1 (6 bases). In germline, CDR1 is MDHEN, CDR2 SYDVKM. The ends were cut back, 4 bases at V and 4 bases at J, with 13 bases in the middle. This CDR3 comprises 14 residues. CDR3 nucleotides: TGTGCCAGCAGTTCACAGGGATTACGAGAGACCCAGTACTTC. Encoded protein: CASSSQGLRETQYF.

Comments on this clone: Being one base from a much bigger clone, this may be a read error. This chain links TRBV5-6 with TRBJ2-2; a possible D gene is TRBD1 (5 bases). Germline values: CDR1 SGHDT, CDR2 YYEEEE. The CDR3 has 13 residues. CDR3 in DNA: TGTGTCAGCAGCCTGGACATGACCGGGGAGCTGTTTTTT. Its protein is CVSSLDMTGELFF. Supplemented by reference TRBV5-6 and TRBJ2-2, the full variable domain reads DAGVTQSPTHLIKTRGQQVTLRCSPKSGHDTVSWYQQALGQGPQFIFQYYEEEERQRGNFPDRFSGHQFPNYSSELNVNALLLGDSALYLCVSSLDMTGELFFGEGSRLTVL.

V usage is TRBV7-2 and J usage is TRBJ2-1; D is uncertain. The V end was cut by 4 bases, the J end by 0 bases, with 13 bases between. The CDR3 consists of 16 residues. Germline V lookup: CDR1 SGHTA, CDR2 FQGNSA. Written as DNA, the CDR3 is TGTGCCAGCAGCTCGCACGCTACGAGCTCCTACAATGAGCAGTTCTTC. Protein sequence: CASSSHATSSYNEQFF.